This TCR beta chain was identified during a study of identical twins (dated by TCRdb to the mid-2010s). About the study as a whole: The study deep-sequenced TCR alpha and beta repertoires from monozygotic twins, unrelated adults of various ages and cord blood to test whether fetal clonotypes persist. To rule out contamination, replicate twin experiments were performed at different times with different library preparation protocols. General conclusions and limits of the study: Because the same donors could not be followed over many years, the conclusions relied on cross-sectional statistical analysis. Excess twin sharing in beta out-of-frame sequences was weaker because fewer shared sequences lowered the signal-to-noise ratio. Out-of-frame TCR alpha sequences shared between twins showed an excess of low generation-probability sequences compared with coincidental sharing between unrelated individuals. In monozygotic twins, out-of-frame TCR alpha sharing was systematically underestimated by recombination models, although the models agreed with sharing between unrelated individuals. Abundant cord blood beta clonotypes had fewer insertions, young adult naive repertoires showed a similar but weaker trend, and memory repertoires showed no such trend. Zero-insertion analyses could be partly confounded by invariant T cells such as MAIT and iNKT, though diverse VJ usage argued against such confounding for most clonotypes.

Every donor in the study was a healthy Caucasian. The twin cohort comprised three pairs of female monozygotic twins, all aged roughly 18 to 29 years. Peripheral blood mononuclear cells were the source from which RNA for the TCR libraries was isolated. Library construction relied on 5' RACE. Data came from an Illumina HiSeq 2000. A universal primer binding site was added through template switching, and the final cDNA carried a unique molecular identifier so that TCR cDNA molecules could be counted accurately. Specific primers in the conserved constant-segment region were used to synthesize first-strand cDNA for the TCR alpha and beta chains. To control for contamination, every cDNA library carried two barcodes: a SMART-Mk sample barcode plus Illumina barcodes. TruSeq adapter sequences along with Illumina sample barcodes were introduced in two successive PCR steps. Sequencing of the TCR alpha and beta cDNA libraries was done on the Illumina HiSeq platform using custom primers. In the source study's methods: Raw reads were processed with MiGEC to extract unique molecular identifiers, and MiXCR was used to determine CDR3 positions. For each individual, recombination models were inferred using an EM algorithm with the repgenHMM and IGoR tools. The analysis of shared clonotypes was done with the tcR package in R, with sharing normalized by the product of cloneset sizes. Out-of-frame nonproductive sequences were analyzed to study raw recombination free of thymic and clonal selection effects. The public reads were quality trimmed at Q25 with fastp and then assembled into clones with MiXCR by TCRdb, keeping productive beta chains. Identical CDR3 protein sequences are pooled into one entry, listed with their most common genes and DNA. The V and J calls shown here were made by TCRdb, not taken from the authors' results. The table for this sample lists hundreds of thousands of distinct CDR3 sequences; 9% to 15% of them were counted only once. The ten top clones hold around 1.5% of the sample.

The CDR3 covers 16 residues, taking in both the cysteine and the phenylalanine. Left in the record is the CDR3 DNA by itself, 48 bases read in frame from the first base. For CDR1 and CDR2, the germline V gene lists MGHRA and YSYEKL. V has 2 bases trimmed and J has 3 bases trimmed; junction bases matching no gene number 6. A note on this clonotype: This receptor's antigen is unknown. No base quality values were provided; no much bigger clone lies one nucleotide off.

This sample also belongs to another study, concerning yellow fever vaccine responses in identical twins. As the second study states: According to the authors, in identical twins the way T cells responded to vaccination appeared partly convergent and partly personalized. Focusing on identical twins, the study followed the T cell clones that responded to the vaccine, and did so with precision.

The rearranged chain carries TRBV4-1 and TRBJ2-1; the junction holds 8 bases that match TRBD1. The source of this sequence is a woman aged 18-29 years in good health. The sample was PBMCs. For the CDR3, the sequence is CASSQSDRANYNEQFF. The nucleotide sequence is TGCGCCAGCAGCCAATCGGACAGGGCGAACTACAATGAGCAGTTCTTC.